This entry concerns a single T cell receptor beta chain. Study processing details: Scientists estimated how many nucleated cells there were by amplifying reference gene primers. Libraries were prepared by immunoSEQ multiplex PCR; TCRdb keeps only in-frame clonotypes and omits some of them. From that table come the V and J calls and clone size; the DNA was used to work out D and trimming. This table has about 74,000 clones, about 91% appearing once. V was pared by 4 bases and J by 6 bases, with 4 bases of the junction left unmatched. Germline CDR1 SGHRS, CDR2 YFSETQ. The CDR3 has 13 amino acids. The sample comes from a study of blood T cell repertoires in COVID-19. At the level of the study: Some COVID-19 samples were acute and others convalescent; all came from the United States, Italy and Spain.

This rearrangement joins TRBV5-1 to TRBJ2-1; 7 bases match TRBD1. The sample consisted of peripheral blood. The receptor was derived from a woman over 75 with active or convalescent COVID-19. This chain's CDR3 is CASSRDRINEQFF. The CDR3 DNA reads TGCGCCAGCAGCCGGGACAGAATCAATGAGCAGTTCTTC.